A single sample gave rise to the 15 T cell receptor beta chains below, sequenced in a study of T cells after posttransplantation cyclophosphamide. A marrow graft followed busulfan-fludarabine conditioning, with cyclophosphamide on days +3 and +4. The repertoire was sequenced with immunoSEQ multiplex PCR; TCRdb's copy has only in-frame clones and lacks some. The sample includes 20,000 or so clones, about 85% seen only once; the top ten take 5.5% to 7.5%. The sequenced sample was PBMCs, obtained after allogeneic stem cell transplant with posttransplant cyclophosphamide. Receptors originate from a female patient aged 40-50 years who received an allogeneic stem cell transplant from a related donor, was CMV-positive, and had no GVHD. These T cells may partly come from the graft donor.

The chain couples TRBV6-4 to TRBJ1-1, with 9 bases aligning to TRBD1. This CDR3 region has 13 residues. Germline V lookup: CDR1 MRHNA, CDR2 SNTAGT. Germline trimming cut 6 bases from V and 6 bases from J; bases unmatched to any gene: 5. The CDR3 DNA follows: TGTGCCAGCAGGGGACAGGGTCTTTCTGAAGCTTTCTTT. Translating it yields CASRGQGLSEAFF.

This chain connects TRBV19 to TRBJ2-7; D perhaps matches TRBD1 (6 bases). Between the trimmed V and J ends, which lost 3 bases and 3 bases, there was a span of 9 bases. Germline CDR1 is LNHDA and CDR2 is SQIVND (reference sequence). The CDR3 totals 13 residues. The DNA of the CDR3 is TGTGCCAGTAGTATTGTACAGGGCTACGAGCAGTACTTC. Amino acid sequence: CASSIVQGYEQYF.

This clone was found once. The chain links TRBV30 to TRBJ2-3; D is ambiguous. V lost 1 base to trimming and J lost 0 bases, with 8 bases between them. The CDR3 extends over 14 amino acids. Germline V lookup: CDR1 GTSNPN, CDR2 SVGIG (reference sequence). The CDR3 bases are TGTGCCTGGAGTGAGACTGCTAGCACAGATACGCAGTATTTT. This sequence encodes CAWSETASTDTQYF.

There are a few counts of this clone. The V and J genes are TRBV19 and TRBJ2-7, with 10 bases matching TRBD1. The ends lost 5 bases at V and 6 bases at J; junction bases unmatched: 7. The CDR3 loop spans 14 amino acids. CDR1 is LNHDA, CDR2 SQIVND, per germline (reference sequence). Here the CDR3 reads CASSVRDRGLEQYF. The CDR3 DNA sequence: TGTGCCAGTAGTGTCCGGGACAGGGGCCTCGAGCAGTACTTC.

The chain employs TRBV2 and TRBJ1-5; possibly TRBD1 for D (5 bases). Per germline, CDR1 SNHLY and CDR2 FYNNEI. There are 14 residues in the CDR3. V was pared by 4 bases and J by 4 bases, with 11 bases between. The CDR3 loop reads CASSVQGRNQPQHF. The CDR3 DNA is TGTGCCAGCAGTGTCCAGGGTAGAAATCAGCCCCAGCATTTT.

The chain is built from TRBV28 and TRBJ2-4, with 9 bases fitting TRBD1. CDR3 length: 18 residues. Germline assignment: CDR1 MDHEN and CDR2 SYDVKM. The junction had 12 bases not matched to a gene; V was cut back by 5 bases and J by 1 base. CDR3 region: CASSPGQGREAAKNIQYF. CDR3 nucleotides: TGTGCCAGCAGTCCCGGACAGGGGAGGGAGGCCGCCAAAAACATTCAGTACTTC.

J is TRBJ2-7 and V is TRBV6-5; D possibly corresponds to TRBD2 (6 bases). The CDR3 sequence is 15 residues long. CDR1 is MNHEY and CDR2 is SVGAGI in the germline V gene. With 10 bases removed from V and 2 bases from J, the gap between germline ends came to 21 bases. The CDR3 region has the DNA TGTGCCACCGCTAGGAGACCGGGACTCACCTACGAGCAGTACTTC. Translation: CATARRPGLTYEQYF.

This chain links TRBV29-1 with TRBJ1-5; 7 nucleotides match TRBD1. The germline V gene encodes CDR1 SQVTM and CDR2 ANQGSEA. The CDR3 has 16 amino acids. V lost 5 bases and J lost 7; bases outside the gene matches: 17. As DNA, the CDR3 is TGCAGCGTTTTAATAGGACAGACAGGGTTCGGGCAGCCCCAGCATTTT. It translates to CSVLIGQTGFGQPQHF.

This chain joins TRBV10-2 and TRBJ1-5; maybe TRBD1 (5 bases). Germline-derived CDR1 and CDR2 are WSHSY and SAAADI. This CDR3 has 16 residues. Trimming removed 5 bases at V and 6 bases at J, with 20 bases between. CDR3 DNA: TGCGCCAGCAGTCCCCGGCAGGGTGCGCGGGGTCAGCCCCAGCATTTT. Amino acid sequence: CASSPRQGARGQPQHF.

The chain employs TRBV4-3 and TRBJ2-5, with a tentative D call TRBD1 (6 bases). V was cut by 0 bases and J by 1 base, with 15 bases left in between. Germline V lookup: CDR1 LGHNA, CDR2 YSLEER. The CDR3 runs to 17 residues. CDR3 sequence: CASSQDAGARSQETQYF. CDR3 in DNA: TGCGCCAGCAGCCAAGATGCAGGGGCTCGGAGCCAAGAGACCCAGTACTTC.

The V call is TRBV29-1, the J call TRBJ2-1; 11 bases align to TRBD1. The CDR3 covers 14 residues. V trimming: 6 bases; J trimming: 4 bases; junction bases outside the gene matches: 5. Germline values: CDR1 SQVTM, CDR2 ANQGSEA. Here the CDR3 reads CSVTGQGAYNEQFF. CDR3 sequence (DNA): TGCAGCGTCACAGGACAGGGGGCATACAATGAGCAGTTCTTC.

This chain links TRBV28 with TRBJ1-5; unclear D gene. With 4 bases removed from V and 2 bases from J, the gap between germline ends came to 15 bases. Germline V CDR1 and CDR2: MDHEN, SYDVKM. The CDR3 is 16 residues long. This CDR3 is CASSYFIRGRNQPQHF. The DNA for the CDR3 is TGTGCCAGCAGTTATTTCATACGTGGCCGCAATCAGCCCCAGCATTTT.

The CDR3 nucleotides are TGTGCCAGCAGCTTGCCCCCGGCGGTGAACACTGAAGCTTTCTTT. This translates into CASSLPPAVNTEAFF. This chain uses TRBV7-8 with TRBJ1-1; D gene unclear. V was cut by 3 bases and J by 0 bases, with 11 bases left in between. Germline CDR1 SGHVS, CDR2 FQNEAQ. This CDR3 region has 15 residues.

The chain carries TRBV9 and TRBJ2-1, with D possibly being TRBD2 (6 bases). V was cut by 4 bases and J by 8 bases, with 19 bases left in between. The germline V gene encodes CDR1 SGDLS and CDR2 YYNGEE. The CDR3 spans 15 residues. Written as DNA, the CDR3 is TGTGCCAGCAGCCCCCTCACCGGGAGAACCCATGAGCAGTTCTTC. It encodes CASSPLTGRTHEQFF. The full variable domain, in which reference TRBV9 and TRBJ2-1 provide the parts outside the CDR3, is DSGVTQTPKHLITATGQRVTLRCSPRSGDLSVYWYQQSLDQGLQFLIQYYNGEERAKGNILERFSAQQFPDLHSELNLSSLELGDSALYFCASSPLTGRTHEQFFGPGTRLTVL.

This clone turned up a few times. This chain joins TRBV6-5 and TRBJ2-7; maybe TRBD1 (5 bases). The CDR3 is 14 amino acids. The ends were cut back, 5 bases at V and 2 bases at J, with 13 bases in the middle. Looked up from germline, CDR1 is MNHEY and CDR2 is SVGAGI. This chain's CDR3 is CASSNTGVTYEQYF. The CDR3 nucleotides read TGTGCCAGCAGTAATACAGGCGTCACCTACGAGCAGTACTTC.